Listed below are T cell receptor beta chains from one sample, sequenced in a study of shared clonotypes between healthy human individuals. Repertoires were generated with immunoSEQ multiplex PCR, while TCRdb's copy carries only in-frame clones and drops some. The table records 180,000 or so clones, over 85% of them present only once. The specimen was naive CD4+ T cells sorted from blood. The receptors shown here come from a woman in her twenties or thirties in good health. Both conserved end residues are part of each CDR3. D genes are given only for firm matches.

D: TRBD1
J: TRBJ2-7
V: TRBV9
CDR3: CASSVDTGQTYEQYF
DNA: TGTGCCAGCAGCGTAGATACGGGACAGACCTACGAGCAGTACTTC

D: TRBD2
J: TRBJ2-1
V: TRBV6-5
CDR3: CASRALAGYNEQFF
DNA: TGTGCCAGCAGAGCACTAGCGGGCTACAATGAGCAGTTCTTC

D: NA
J: TRBJ1-1
V: TRBV28
CDR3: CASRNAQYEKEAFF
DNA: TGTGCCAGCAGAAACGCACAGTATGAGAAAGAAGCTTTCTTT

D: NA
J: TRBJ2-7
V: TRBV7-2
CDR3: CASSIDPTGSYEQYF
DNA: TGTGCCAGCAGCATAGACCCAACAGGGTCCTACGAGCAGTACTTC

D: NA
J: TRBJ2-1
V: TRBV6-5
CDR3: CASSTGTGNNEQFF
DNA: TGTGCCAGCAGTACCGGGACTGGAAACAATGAGCAGTTCTTC

D: NA
J: TRBJ2-7
V: TRBV15
CDR3: CATSRSRDGEQYF
DNA: TGTGCCACCAGCAGATCCAGGGACGGCGAGCAGTACTTC

D: NA
J: TRBJ2-1
V: TRBV27
CDR3: CASSQPGLAPPNEQFF
DNA: TGTGCCAGCAGTCAACCGGGCTTAGCCCCACCCAATGAGCAGTTCTTC

D: NA
J: TRBJ2-7
V: TRBV19
CDR3: CASSIGRGAYEQYF
DNA: TGTGCCAGTAGTATCGGCAGGGGCGCCTACGAGCAGTACTTC

D: NA
J: TRBJ2-5
V: TRBV7-6
CDR3: CASSGPGAGEETQYF
DNA: TGTGCCAGCAGCGGACCCGGGGCAGGGGAAGAGACCCAGTACTTC

D: NA
J: TRBJ2-7
V: TRBV2
CDR3: CASTLRRSYEQYF
DNA: TGTGCCAGCACTCTAAGACGGTCCTACGAGCAGTACTTC

D: NA
J: TRBJ1-6
V: TRBV4-1
CDR3: CASSHPQGTESPLHF
DNA: TGCGCCAGCAGCCACCCACAGGGTACGGAATCACCCCTCCACTTT

D: NA
J: TRBJ2-7
V: TRBV7-2
CDR3: CASRYTSSYEQYF
DNA: TGTGCCAGCAGGTACACAAGCTCCTACGAGCAGTACTTC

D: TRBD1
J: TRBJ2-5
V: TRBV29-1
CDR3: CSVRGPGETQYF
DNA: TGCAGCGTTAGGGGGCCGGGGGAGACCCAGTACTTC

D: NA
J: TRBJ1-5
V: TRBV6-6
CDR3: CASSYVLDRKEPQHF
DNA: TGTGCCAGCAGTTACGTCCTCGACAGGAAGGAGCCCCAGCATTTT

D: NA
J: TRBJ2-7
V: TRBV18
CDR3: CASSEDREAYEQYF
DNA: TGTGCCAGCTCCGAAGACAGGGAGGCTTACGAGCAGTACTTC